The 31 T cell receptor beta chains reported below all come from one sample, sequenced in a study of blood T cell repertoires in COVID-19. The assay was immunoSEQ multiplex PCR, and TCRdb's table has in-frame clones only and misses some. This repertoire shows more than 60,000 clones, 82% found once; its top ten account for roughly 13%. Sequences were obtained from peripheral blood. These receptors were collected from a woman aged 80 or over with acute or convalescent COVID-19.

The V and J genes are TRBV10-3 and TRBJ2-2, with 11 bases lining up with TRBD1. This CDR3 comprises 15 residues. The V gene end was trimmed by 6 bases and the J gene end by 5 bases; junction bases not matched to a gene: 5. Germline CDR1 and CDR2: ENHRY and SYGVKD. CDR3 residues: CAISPGTGGTGELFF. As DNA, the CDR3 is TGTGCCATCAGCCCCGGGACAGGGGGTACCGGGGAGCTGTTTTTT.

The CDR3 coding sequence is TGTGCCAGTAGTATAGGGTGGGGACAGGGAGTCCGCAATCAGCCCCAGCATTTT. This sequence encodes CASSIGWGQGVRNQPQHF. The rearrangement links TRBV19 to TRBJ1-5, with 9 bases matching TRBD1. CDR1 and CDR2 from the germline V gene are LNHDA and SQIVND (reference sequence). The V gene end was trimmed by 1 base and the J gene end by 2 bases; junction bases not matched to a gene: 9. This CDR3 has 18 amino acids.

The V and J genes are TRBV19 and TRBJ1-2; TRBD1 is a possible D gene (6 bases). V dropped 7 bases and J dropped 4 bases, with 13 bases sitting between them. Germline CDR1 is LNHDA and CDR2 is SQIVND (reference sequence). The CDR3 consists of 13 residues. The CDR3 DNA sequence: TGTGCCAGTATGTCGGGGGGCTTCTATGGCTACACCTTC. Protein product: CASMSGGFYGYTF.

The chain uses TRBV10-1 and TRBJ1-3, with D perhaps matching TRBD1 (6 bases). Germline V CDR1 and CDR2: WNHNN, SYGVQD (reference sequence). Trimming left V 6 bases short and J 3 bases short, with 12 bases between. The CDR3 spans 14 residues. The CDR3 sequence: CASSPDRRGNTIYF. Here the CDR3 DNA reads TGCGCCAGCAGCCCCGACAGGCGTGGAAACACCATATATTTT.

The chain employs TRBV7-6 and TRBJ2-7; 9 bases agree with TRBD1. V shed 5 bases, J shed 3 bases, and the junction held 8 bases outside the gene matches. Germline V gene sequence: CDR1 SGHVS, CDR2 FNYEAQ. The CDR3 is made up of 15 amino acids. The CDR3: CASSRTDRGIYEQYF. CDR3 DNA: TGTGCCAGCAGCCGAACGGACAGGGGCATCTACGAGCAGTACTTC.

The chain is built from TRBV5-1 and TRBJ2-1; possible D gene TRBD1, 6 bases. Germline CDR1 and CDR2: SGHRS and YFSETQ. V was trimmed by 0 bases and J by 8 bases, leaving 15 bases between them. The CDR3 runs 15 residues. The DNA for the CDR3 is TGCGCCAGCAGCTTGGATGGGGGCAAGTACGATGAGCAGTTCTTC. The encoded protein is CASSLDGGKYDEQFF.

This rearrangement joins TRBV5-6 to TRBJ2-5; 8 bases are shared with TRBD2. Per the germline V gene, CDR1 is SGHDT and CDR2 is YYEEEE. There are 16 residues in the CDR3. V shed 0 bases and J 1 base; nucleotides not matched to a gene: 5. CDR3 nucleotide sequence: TGTGCCAGCAGCTTGGTAGCGGGAAAGATCCAAGAGACCCAGTACTTC. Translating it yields CASSLVAGKIQETQYF. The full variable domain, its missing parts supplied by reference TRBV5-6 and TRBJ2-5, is DAGVTQSPTHLIKTRGQQVTLRCSPKSGHDTVSWYQQALGQGPQFIFQYYEEEERQRGNFPDRFSGHQFPNYSSELNVNALLLGDSALYLCASSLVAGKIQETQYFGPGTRLLVL.

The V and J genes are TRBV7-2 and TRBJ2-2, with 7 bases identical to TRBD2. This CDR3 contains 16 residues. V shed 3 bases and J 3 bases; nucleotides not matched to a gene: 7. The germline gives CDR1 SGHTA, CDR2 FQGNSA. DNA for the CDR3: TGTGCCAGCAGCTTTAGGGCTAGCGGCTACACCGGGGAGCTGTTTTTT. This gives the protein CASSFRASGYTGELFF.

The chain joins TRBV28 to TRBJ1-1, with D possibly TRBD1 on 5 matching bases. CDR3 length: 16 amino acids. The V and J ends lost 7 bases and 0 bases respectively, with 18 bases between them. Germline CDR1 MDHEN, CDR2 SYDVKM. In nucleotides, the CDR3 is TGTGCCAGCAATTTCCACAGGCGGCCGCTGAACACTGAAGCTTTCTTT. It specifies CASNFHRRPLNTEAFF.

The CDR3 bases are TGTGCCACCAGTGATAGGTCCGCGGGAGGATACAATGAGCAGTTCTTC. As protein: CATSDRSAGGYNEQFF. This chain connects TRBV24-1 to TRBJ2-1; the match to TRBD2 covers 8 bases. The trim removed 3 bases at V and 4 bases at J, leaving 7 bases unmatched. The length of the CDR3 is 16 residues. CDR1 and CDR2 (germline): KGHDR, SFDVKD.

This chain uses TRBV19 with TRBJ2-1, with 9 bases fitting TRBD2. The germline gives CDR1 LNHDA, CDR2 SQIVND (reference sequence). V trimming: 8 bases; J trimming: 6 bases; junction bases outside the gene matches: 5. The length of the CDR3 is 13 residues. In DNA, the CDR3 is TGTGCCAGTTCGGGACTAGCAGTCAATGAGCAGTTCTTC. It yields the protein CASSGLAVNEQFF.

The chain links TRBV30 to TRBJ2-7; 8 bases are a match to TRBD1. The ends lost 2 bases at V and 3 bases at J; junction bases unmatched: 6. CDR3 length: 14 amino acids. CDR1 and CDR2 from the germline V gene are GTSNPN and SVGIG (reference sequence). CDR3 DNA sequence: TGTGCCTGGAGTCCGGCCGGGACAGGCTACGAGCAGTACTTC. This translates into CAWSPAGTGYEQYF.

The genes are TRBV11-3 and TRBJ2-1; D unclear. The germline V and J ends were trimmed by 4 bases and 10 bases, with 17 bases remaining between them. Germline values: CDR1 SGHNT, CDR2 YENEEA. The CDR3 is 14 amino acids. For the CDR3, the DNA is TGTGCCAGCAGCTCCCCCTGGGCAACCTGGGAGCAGTTCTTC. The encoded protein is CASSSPWATWEQFF.

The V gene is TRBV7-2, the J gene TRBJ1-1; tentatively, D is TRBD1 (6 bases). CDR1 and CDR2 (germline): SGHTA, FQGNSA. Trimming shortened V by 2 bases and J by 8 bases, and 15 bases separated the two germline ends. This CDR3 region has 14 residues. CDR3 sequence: CASSLRDILLEAFF. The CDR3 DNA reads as TGTGCCAGCAGCTTACGGGACATACTCCTAGAAGCTTTCTTT.

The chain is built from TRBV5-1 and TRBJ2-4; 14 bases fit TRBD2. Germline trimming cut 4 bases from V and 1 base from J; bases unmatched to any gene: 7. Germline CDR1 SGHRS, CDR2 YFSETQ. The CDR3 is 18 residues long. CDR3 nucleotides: TGCGCCAGCAGCCAGACTAGCGGGAGGGCCATCGCCAAAAACATTCAGTACTTC. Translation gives CASSQTSGRAIAKNIQYF. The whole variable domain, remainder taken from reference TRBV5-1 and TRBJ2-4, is KAGVTQTPRYLIKTRGQQVTLSCSPISGHRSVSWYQQTPGQGLQFLFEYFSETQRNKGNFPGRFSGRQFSNSRSEMNVSTLELGDSALYLCASSQTSGRAIAKNIQYFGAGTRLSVL.

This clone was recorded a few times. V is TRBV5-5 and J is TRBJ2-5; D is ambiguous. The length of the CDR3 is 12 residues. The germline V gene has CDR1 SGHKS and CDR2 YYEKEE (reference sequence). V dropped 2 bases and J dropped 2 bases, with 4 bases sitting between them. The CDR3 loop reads CASSLEQETQYF. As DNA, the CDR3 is TGTGCCAGCAGCTTAGAGCAAGAGACCCAGTACTTC.

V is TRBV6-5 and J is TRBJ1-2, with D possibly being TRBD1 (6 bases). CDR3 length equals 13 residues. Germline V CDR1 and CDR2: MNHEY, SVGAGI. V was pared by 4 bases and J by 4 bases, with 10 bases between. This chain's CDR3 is CASSWGQGYGYTF. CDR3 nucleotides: TGTGCCAGCAGTTGGGGGCAGGGCTATGGCTACACCTTC.

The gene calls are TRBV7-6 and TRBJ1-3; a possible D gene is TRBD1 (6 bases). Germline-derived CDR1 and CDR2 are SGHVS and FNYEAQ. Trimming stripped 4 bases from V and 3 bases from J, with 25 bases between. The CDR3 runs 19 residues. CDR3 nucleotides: TGTGCCAGCAGCTCCAACCCTCCGGGGGGGGGCACGGGTGGAAACACCATATATTTT. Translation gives CASSSNPPGGGTGGNTIYF.

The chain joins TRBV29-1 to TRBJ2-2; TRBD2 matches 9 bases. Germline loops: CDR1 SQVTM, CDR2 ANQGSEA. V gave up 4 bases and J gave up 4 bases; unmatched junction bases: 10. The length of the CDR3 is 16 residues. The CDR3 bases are TGCAGCGTTGTAGCGGGAGTGGGAGTAGGCACCGGGGAGCTGTTTTTT. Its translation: CSVVAGVGVGTGELFF.

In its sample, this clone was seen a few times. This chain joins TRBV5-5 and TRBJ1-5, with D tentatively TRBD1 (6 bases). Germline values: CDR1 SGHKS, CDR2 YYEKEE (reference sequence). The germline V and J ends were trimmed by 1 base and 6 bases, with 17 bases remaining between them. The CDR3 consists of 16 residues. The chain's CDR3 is CASSLSPGARSQPQHF. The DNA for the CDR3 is TGTGCCAGCAGCTTGTCCCCAGGGGCGCGGAGTCAGCCCCAGCATTTT.

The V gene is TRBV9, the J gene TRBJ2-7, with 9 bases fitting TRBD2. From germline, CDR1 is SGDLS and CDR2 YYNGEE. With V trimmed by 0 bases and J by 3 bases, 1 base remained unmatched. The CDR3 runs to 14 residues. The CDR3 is CASSVGSGSYEQYF. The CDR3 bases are TGTGCCAGCAGCGTAGGTAGCGGGAGCTACGAGCAGTACTTC.

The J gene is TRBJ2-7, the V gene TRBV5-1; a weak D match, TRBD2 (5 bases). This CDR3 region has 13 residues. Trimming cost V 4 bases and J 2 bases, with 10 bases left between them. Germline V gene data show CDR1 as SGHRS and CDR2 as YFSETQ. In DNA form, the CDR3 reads TGCGCCAGCAGCCGGACTGAGCCCTACGAGCAGTACTTC. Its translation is CASSRTEPYEQYF.

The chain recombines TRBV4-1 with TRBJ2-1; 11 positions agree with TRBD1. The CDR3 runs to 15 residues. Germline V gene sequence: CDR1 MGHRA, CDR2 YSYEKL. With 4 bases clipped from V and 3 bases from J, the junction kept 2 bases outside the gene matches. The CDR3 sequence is CASSRGTGGYNEQFF. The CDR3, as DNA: TGCGCCAGCAGCCGCGGGACAGGGGGCTACAATGAGCAGTTCTTC.

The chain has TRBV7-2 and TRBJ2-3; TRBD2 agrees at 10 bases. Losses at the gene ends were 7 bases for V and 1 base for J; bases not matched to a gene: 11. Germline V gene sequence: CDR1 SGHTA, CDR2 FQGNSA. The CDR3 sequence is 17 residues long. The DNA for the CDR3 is TGTGCCAGCACCCCCTTCAGCGGGAGGGCTCGCACAGATACGCAGTATTTT. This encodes CASTPFSGRARTDTQYF.

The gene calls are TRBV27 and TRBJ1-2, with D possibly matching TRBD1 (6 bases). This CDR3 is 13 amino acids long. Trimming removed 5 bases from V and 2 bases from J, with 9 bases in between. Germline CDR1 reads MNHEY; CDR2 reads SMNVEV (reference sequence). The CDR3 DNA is TGTGCCAGCAGTCGGACAGCGAACTATGGCTACACCTTC. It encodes CASSRTANYGYTF.

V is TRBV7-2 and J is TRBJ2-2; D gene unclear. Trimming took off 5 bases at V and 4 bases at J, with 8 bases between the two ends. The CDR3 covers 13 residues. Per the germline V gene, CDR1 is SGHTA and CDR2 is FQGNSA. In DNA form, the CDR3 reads TGTGCCAGCAGCCCCCGTTTCACCGGGGAGCTGTTTTTT. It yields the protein CASSPRFTGELFF.

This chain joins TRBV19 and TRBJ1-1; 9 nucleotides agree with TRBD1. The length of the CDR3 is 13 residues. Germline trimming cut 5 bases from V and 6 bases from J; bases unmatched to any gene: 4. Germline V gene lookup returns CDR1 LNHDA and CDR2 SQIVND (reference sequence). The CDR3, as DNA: TGTGCCAGTAGTCAGACAGGGGGTGCTGAAGCTTTCTTT. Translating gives CASSQTGGAEAFF. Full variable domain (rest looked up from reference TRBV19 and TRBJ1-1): DGGITQSPKYLFRKEGQNVTLSCEQNLNHDAMYWYRQDPGQGLRLIYYSQIVNDFQKGDIAEGYSVSREKKESFPLTVTSAQKNPTAFYLCASSQTGGAEAFFGQGTRLTVV.

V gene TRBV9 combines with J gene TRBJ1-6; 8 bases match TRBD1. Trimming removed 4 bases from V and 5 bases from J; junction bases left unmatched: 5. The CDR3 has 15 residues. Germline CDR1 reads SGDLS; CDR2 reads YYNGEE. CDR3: CASSSRTGNNSPLHF. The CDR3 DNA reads TGTGCCAGCAGCTCCCGGACAGGGAATAATTCACCCCTCCACTTT.

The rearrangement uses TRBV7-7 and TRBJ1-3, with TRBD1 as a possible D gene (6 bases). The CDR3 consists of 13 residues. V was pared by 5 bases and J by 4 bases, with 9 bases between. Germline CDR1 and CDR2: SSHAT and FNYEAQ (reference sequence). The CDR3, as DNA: TGTGCCAGCAGCCGGGACATCGGAAACACCATATATTTT. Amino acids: CASSRDIGNTIYF. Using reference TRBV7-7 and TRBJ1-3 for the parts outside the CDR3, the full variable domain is GAGVSQSPRYKVTKRGQDVTLRCDPISSHATLYWYQQALGQGPEFLTYFNYEAQPDKSGLPSDRFSAERPEGSISTLTIQRTEQRDSAMYRCASSRDIGNTIYFGEGSWLTVV.

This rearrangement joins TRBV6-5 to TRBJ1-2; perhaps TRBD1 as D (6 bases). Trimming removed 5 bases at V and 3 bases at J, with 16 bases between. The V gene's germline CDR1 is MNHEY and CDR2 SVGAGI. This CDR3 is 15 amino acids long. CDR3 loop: CASSTRDKGDYGYTF. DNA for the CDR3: TGTGCCAGCAGTACCCGGGACAAGGGAGACTATGGCTACACCTTC.

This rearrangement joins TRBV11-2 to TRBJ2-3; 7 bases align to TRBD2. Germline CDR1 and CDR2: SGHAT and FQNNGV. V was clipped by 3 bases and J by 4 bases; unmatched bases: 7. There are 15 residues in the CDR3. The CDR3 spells CASSFPGLVSDTQYF. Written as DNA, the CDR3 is TGTGCCAGCAGCTTCCCCGGACTAGTCTCAGATACGCAGTATTTT.